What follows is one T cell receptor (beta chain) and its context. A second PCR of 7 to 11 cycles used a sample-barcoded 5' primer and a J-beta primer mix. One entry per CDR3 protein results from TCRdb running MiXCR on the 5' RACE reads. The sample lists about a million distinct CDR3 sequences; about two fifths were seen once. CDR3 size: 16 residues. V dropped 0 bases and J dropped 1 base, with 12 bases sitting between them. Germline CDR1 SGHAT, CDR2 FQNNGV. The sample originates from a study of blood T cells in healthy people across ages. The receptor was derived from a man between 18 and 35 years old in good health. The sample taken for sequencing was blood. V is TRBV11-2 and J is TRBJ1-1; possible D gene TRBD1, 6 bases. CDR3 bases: TGTGCCAGCAGCTTAGATGGGGGGGGCTGGAACACTGAAGCTTTCTTT. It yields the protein CASSLDGGGWNTEAFF.